This TCR beta chain is drawn from a study of beta chain features in type 1 diabetes. This clone has a handful of counts. Its antigen is not identified. The whole isolated RNA underwent reverse transcription, so sequencing captured expressed TCRB transcripts. Using immunoSEQ multiplex PCR, the repertoire was profiled, and TCRdb retains in-frame clones only, with some absent. The table lists 300,000 to 350,000 clones, around an eighth of them singletons. Germline values: CDR1 SGHTA, CDR2 FQGTGA. V was pared by 6 bases and J by 3 bases, with 11 bases of the junction left unmatched. This CDR3 has 16 residues. Study-wide findings and caveats: The study found that naive, central memory and Treg TCRB repertoires appeared more similar in patients than in healthy donors. Shorter TCRB CDR3s, moderately but significantly so, were found in Type 1 diabetes patients in all four CD4+ subsets. More deletions and fewer insertions at VDJ junctions were found in patients with type 1 diabetes. Whether TCRB rearrangement is influenced by HLA type went unresolved here.

On average, the one heparinised blood draw given by each donor was 90 to 150 mL. This TCR came from a woman aged 18-29 years with type 1 diabetes. V usage is TRBV7-3 and J usage is TRBJ2-3; 8 nucleotides match TRBD2. Input material: naive CD4+ T cells from blood. CDR3 protein: CASSGSGSPGTDTQYF. The CDR3 DNA reads TGTGCCAGCAGTGGAAGCGGGAGCCCCGGAACAGATACGCAGTATTTT. Full variable domain (outside the CDR3, taken from reference TRBV7-3 and TRBJ2-3): GAGVSQTPSNKVTEKGKYVELRCDPISGHTALYWYRQSLGQGPEFLIYFQGTGAADDSGLPNDRFFAVRPEGSVSTLKIQRTERGDSAVYLCASSGSGSPGTDTQYFGPGTRLTVL.